A single sample is the source of the 7 T cell receptor beta chains below, sequenced in a study of blood T cells in healthy people across ages. For the second PCR, which ran for 7 to 11 cycles, a sample-barcoded 5' primer and a J-beta primer mix were used. TCRdb reprocessed the 5' RACE reads via MiXCR and lists one record per CDR3 protein. The table includes about 1.8 million distinct CDR3 sequences, about 50% detected once. The specimen sequenced was blood. The receptors were gathered from a woman aged 35 to 49 in good health.

The chain joins TRBV28 to TRBJ2-1, with 7 bases lining up with TRBD1. V was pared by 1 base and J by 4 bases, with 10 bases of the junction left unmatched. The CDR3 runs to 17 residues. The germline V gene encodes CDR1 MDHEN and CDR2 SYDVKM. CDR3 sequence (DNA): TGTGCCAGCAGTTTATCCCTCGGGACAGTGTTTTACAATGAGCAGTTCTTC. Translation: CASSLSLGTVFYNEQFF.

This chain links TRBV6-1 with TRBJ2-7; possible D gene TRBD2, 6 bases. The V gene's germline CDR1 is MNHNS and CDR2 SASEGT. V lost 8 bases and J 3 bases, leaving 29 bases between the germline ends. The CDR3 covers 18 residues. CDR3 amino acids: CASLRNFHRDGGVYEQYF. As DNA, the CDR3 is TGTGCCAGCCTTCGTAACTTCCACCGAGACGGGGGAGTCTACGAGCAGTACTTC.

The chain's CDR3 is CASSYSRSSGAISYEQYF. The DNA for the CDR3 is TGTGCCAGCAGTTACTCTCGGTCTAGCGGGGCGATCTCCTACGAGCAGTACTTC. The rearrangement links TRBV6-2 or TRBV6-3 to TRBJ2-7; 9 bases line up with TRBD2. The junction had 9 bases not matched to a gene; V was cut back by 0 bases and J by 0 bases. The CDR3 runs 18 residues. In germline, CDR1 is MNHEY, CDR2 SVGEGT.

The chain carries TRBV7-3 and TRBJ2-7; TRBD2 matches at 10 bases. This CDR3 has 16 residues. The V and J ends lost 1 base and 3 bases, in that order; junction bases with no gene match: 6. Germline V gives CDR1 SGHTA, CDR2 FQGTGA. In DNA form, the CDR3 reads TGTGCCAGCAGCTTAAGGTCACTAGCGGGGTGCTACGAGCAGTACTTC. It encodes CASSLRSLAGCYEQYF.

This clonotype has just a few counts. This chain joins TRBV5-1 and TRBJ2-1; TRBD2 matches at 8 bases. Trimming at V came to 0 bases and at J to 0 bases, leaving 14 bases not matched to a gene. The CDR3 covers 20 residues. CDR1 and CDR2 from the germline V gene are SGHRS and YFSETQ. As DNA, the CDR3 is TGCGCCAGCAGCTTGGCCCAGACAGACGTCGGGGGGGCCTCCTACAATGAGCAGTTCTTC. Translation gives CASSLAQTDVGGASYNEQFF.

This rearrangement joins TRBV20-1 to TRBJ2-5; the D call may be TRBD1 or TRBD2 (5 bases each). The germline V and J ends were trimmed by 3 bases and 3 bases, with 14 bases remaining between them. Germline assignment: CDR1 DFQATT and CDR2 SNEGSKA (reference sequence). The CDR3 consists of 14 residues. The CDR3 DNA reads as TGCAGTGCTAGCCGTCTGGGACGGGAAGAGACCCAGTACTTC. It encodes CSASRLGREETQYF.

This clonotype was observed a handful of times. This chain connects TRBV4-2 to TRBJ2-1; 9 bases align to TRBD2. J was trimmed by 2 bases and V by 0 bases; bases with no gene match: 2. This CDR3 is built from 16 residues. Germline V lookup: CDR1 LGHNA, CDR2 YNFKEQ. The CDR3 loop reads CASSQETSGAYNEQFF. The CDR3 DNA sequence: TGTGCCAGCAGCCAAGAGACTAGCGGAGCCTACAATGAGCAGTTCTTC.